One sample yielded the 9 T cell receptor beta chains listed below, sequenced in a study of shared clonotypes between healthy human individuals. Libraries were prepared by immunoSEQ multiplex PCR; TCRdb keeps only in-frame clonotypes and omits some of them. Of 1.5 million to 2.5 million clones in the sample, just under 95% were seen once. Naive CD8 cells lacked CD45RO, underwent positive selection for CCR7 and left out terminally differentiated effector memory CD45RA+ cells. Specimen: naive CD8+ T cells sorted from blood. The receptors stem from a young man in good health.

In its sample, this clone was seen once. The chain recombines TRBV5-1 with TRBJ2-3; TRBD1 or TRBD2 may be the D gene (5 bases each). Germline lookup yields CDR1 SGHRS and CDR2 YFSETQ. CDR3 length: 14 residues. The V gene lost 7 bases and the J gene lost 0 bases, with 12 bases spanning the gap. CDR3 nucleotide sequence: TGCGCCAGCGGGCTCGGGGACAGCACAGATACGCAGTATTTT. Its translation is CASGLGDSTDTQYF.

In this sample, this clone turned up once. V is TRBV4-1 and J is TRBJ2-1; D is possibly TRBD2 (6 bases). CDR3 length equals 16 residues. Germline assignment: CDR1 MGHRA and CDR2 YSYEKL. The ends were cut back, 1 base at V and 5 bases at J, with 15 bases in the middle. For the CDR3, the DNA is TGCGCCAGCAGCCAAGTAGCGGAGACCTGGGACAATGAGCAGTTCTTC. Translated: CASSQVAETWDNEQFF.

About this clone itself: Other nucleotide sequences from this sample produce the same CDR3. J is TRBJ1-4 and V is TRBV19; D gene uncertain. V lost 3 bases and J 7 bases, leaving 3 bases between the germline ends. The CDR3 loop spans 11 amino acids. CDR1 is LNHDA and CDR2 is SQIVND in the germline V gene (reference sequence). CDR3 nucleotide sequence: TGTGCCAGTAGTATTTCTGAAAAACTGTTTTTT. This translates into CASSISEKLFF.

The CDR3 here is CASSAGTSGPLGEQYF. CDR3 in DNA: TGTGCCAGCAGCGCCGGGACTAGCGGGCCCTTAGGAGAGCAGTACTTC. The genes are TRBV9 and TRBJ2-7; 12 bases align to TRBD2. The CDR3 runs 16 residues. Germline values: CDR1 SGDLS, CDR2 YYNGEE. The V gene end was trimmed by 3 bases and the J gene end by 7 bases; junction bases not matched to a gene: 11.

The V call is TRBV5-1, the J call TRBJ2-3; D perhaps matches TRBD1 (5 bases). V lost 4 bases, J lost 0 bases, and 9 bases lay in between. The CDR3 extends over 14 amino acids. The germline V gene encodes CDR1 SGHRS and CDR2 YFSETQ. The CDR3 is CASSPDTSTDTQYF. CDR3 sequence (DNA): TGCGCCAGCAGCCCGGACACCAGCACAGATACGCAGTATTTT.

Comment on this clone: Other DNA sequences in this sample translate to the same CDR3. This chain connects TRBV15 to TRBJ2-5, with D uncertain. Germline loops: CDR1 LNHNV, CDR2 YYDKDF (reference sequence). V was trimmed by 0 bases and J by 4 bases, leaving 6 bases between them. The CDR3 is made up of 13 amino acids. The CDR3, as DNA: TGTGCCACCAGCAGAGATTGGCTAGAGACCCAGTACTTC. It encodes CATSRDWLETQYF.

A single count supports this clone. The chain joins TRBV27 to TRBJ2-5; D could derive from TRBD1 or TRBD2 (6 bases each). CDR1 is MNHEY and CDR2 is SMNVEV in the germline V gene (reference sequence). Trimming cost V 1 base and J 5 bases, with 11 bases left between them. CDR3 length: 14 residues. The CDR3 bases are TGTGCCAGCAGTTTATATCGGGGGCTGGAGACCCAGTACTTC. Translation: CASSLYRGLETQYF.

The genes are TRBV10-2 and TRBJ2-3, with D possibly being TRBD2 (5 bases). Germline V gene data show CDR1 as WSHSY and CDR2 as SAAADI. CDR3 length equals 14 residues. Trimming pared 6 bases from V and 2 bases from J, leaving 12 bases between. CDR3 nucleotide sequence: TGCGCCAGCAGCCTTACTAGAGTCACAGATACGCAGTATTTT. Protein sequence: CASSLTRVTDTQYF.

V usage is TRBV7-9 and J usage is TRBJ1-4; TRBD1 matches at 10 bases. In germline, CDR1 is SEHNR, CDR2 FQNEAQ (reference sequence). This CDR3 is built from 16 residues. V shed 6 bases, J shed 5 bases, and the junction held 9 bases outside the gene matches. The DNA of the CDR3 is TGTGCCAGCAGTTTATACCGGGACAGGGGAAATGAAAAACTGTTTTTT. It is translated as CASSLYRDRGNEKLFF.